This TCR beta chain is from a study of blood T cell repertoires in COVID-19. Study-level information: PBMCs, B-cell-depleted T cells, or T cells were the source of the cDNA or gDNA that made up the material.

TCRdb's copy holds only in-frame clones and misses some; the assay was immunoSEQ multiplex PCR. The repertoire holds about 120,000 clones, with 75% to 90% as singletons. The TCR sequence derives from a woman aged 70-85 years with acute or convalescent COVID-19. The sequenced material came from peripheral blood.

Written as DNA, the CDR3 is TGTGCCAGCAGCCGCCGGACAGGGGATACAGATACGCAGTATTTT. This translates into CASSRRTGDTDTQYF. The V gene is TRBV3-1 (or the pseudogene TRBV3-2), the J gene TRBJ2-3; 9 bases are a match to TRBD1. Germline trimming cut 4 bases from V and 3 bases from J; bases unmatched to any gene: 5. CDR3 length: 15 amino acids. In germline, CDR1 is LGHDT, CDR2 YNNKEL (reference sequence).